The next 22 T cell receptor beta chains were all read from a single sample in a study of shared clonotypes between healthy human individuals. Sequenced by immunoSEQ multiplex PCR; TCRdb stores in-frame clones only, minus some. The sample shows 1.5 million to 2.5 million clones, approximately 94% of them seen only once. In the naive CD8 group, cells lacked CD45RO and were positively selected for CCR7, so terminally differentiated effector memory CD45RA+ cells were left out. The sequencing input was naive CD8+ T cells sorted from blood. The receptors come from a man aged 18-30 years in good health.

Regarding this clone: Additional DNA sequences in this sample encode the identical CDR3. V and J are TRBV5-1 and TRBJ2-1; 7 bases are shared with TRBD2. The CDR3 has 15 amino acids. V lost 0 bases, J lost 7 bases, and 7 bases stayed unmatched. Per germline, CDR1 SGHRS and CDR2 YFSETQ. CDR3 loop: CASSLAGGPFNEQFF. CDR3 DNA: TGCGCCAGCAGCTTGGCGGGAGGCCCCTTTAATGAGCAGTTCTTC.

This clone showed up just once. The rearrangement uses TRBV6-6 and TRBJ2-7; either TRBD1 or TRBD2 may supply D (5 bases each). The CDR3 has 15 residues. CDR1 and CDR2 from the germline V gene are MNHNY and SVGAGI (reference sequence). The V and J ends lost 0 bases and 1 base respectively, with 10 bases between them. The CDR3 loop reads CASSYSGDVSYEQYF. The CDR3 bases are TGTGCCAGCAGTTACTCAGGGGACGTTTCCTACGAGCAGTACTTC.

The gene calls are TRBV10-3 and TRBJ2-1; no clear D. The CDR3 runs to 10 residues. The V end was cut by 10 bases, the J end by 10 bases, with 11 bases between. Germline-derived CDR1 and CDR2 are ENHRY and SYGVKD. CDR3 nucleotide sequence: TGTGCCACCGGCTCTGGGGAGCAGTTCTTC. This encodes CATGSGEQFF.

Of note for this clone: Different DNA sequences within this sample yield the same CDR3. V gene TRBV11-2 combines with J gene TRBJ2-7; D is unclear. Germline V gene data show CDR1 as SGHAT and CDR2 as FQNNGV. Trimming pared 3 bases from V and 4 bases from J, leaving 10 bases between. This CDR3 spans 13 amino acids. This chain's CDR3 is CASSLDPTYEQYF. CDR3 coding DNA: TGTGCCAGCAGCTTGGACCCCACGTACGAGCAGTACTTC.

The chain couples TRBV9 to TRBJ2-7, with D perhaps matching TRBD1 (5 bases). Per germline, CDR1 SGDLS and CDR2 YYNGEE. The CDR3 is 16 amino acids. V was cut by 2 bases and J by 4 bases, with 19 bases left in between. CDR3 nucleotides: TGTGCCAGCAGCGTGGGGCAGGGCGCGTTCAATTACGAGCAGTACTTC. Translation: CASSVGQGAFNYEQYF.

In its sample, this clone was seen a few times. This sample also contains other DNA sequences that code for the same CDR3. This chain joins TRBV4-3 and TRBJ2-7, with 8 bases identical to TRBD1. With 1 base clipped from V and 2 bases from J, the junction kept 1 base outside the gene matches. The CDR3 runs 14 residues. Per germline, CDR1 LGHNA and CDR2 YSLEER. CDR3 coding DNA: TGCGCCAGCAGCCAAGGGACAGGGCCCTACGAGCAGTACTTC. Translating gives CASSQGTGPYEQYF.

Written as DNA, the CDR3 is TGTGCCAGTAGTACCGCGTTGGGCACCGGGGAGCTGTTTTTT. It translates to CASSTALGTGELFF. V usage is TRBV19 and J usage is TRBJ2-2, with D hard to call. V dropped 4 bases and J dropped 4 bases, with 10 bases sitting between them. CDR3 length: 14 residues. Germline V CDR1 and CDR2: LNHDA, SQIVND (reference sequence). The whole variable domain, remainder taken from reference TRBV19 and TRBJ2-2, is DGGITQSPKYLFRKEGQNVTLSCEQNLNHDAMYWYRQDPGQGLRLIYYSQIVNDFQKGDIAEGYSVSREKKESFPLTVTSAQKNPTAFYLCASSTALGTGELFFGEGSRLTVL.

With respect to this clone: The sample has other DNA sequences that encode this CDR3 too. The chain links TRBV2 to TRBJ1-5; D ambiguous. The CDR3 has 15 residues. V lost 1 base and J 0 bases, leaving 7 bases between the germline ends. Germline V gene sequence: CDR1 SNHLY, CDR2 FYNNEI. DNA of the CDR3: TGTGCCAGCAGTGAAGGGGCGGTTAGCAATCAGCCCCAGCATTTT. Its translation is CASSEGAVSNQPQHF.

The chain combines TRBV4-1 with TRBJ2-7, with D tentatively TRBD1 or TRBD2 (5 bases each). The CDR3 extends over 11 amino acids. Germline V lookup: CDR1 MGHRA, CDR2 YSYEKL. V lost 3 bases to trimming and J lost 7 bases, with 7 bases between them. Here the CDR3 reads CASSQWGEQYF. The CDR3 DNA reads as TGCGCCAGCAGCCAGTGGGGGGAGCAGTACTTC.

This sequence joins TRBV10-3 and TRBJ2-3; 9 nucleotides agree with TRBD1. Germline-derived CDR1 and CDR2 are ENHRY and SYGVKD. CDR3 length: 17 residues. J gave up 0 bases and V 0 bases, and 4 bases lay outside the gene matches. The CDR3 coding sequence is TGTGCCATCAGTGAGTCGTCCGGGACAGGGAGCACAGATACGCAGTATTTT. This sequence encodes CAISESSGTGSTDTQYF.

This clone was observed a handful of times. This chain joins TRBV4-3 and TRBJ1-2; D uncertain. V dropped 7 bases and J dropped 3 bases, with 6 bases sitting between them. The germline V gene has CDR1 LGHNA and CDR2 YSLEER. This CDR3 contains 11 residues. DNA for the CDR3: TGCGCCAGCAAAGGCGACTATGGCTACACCTTC. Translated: CASKGDYGYTF.

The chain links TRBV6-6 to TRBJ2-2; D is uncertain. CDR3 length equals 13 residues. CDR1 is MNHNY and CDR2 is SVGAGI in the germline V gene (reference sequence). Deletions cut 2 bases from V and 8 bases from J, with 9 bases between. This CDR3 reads CASSYMNPGELFF. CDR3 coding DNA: TGTGCCAGCAGTTACATGAATCCTGGGGAGCTGTTTTTT.

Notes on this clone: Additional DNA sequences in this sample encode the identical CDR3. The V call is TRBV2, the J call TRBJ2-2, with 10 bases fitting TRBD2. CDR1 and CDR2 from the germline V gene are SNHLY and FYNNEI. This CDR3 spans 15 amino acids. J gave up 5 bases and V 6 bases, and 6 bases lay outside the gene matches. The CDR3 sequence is CASRLAGEGTGELFF. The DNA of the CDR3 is TGTGCCAGCAGGCTAGCGGGGGAGGGGACCGGGGAGCTGTTTTTT.

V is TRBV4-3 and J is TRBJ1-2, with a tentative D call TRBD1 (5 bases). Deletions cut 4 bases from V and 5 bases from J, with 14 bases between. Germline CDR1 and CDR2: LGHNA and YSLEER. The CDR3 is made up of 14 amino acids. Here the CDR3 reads CASSPPGGTYGYTF. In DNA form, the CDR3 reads TGCGCCAGCAGCCCCCCTGGGGGAACTTATGGCTACACCTTC.

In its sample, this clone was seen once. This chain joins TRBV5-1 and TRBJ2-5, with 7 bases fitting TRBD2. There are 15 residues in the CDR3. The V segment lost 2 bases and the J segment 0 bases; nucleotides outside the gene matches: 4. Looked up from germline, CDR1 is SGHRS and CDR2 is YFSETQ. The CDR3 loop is CASSFETSDQETQYF. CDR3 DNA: TGCGCCAGCAGCTTCGAAACTAGCGACCAAGAGACCCAGTACTTC.

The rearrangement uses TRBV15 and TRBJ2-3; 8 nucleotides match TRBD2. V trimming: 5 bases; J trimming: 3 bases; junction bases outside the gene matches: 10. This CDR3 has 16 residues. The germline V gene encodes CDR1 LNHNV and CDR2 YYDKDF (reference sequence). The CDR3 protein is CATSEDASGSTDTQYF. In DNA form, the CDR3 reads TGTGCCACCAGCGAAGACGCTAGCGGGTCAACAGATACGCAGTATTTT. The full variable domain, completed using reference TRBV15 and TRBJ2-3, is DAMVIQNPRYQVTQFGKPVTLSCSQTLNHNVMYWYQQKSSQAPKLLFHYYDKDFNNEADTPDNFQSRRPNTSFCFLDIRSPGLGDTAMYLCATSEDASGSTDTQYFGPGTRLTVL.

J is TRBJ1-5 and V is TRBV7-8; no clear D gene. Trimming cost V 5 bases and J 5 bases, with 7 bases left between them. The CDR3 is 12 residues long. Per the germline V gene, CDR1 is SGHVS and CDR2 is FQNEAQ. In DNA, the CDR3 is TGTGCCAGCAGCCAAACGGATCAGCCCCAGCATTTT. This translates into CASSQTDQPQHF.

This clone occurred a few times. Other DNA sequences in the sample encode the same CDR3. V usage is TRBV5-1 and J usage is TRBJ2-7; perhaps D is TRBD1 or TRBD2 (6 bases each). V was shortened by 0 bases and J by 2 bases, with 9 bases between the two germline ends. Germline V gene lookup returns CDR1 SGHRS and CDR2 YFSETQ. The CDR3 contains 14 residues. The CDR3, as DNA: TGCGCCAGCAGCTTGGCCGGGGGCCCCTACGAGCAGTACTTC. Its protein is CASSLAGGPYEQYF.

The CDR3 region has the DNA TGTGCCAGTAGTACCTCGGACAGGGACTATGGCTACACCTTC. It is translated as CASSTSDRDYGYTF. The chain recombines TRBV19 with TRBJ1-2, with 8 positions matching TRBD1. CDR3 length: 14 amino acids. Germline values: CDR1 LNHDA, CDR2 SQIVND (reference sequence). The ends lost 4 bases at V and 3 bases at J; junction bases unmatched: 4.

The CDR3 loop reads CASSAGIRPWNTEAFF. For the CDR3, the DNA is TGTGCCAGCAGTGCCGGAATTCGACCGTGGAACACTGAAGCTTTCTTT. The V call is TRBV6-1, the J call TRBJ1-1; D gene ambiguous. This CDR3 has 16 residues. V lost 4 bases and J lost 1, with 16 bases in between. Germline V lookup: CDR1 MNHNS, CDR2 SASEGT.

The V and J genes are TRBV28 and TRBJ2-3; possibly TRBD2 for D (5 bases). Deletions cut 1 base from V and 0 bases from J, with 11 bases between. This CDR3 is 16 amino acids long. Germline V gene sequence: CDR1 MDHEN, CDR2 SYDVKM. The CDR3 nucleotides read TGTGCCAGCAGTTTATCGGGTGAGGGAAGCACAGATACGCAGTATTTT. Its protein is CASSLSGEGSTDTQYF.

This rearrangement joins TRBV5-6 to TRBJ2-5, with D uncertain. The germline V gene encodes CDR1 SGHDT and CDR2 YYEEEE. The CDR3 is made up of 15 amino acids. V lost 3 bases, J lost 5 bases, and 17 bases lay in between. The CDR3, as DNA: TGTGCCAGCAGCTCCTCAGGCGCTGGTGTGGAGACCCAGTACTTC. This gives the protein CASSSSGAGVETQYF.